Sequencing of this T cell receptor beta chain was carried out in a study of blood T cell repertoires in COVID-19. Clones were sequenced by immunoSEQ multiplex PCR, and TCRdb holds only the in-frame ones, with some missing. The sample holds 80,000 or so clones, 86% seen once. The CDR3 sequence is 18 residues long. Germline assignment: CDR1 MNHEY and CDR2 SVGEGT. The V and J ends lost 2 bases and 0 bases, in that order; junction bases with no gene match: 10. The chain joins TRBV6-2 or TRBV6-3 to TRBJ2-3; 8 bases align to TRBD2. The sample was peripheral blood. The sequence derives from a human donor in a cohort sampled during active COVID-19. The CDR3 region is CASSYPGGGYLSTDTQYF. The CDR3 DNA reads TGTGCCAGCAGTTACCCGGGCGGGGGGTATTTAAGCACAGATACGCAGTATTTT.